The 26 T cell receptor beta chains in this list originate from one sample, sequenced in a study of blood T cell repertoires in COVID-19. Repertoires were generated with immunoSEQ multiplex PCR, while TCRdb's copy carries only in-frame clones and drops some. This sample carries around 150,000 clones, over 65% of them seen once, and the ten largest clones take roughly 8.3%. Sequenced: peripheral blood. These receptors all stem from a man in his sixties with acute or convalescent COVID-19.

This chain uses TRBV9 with TRBJ2-1; 8 nucleotides align to TRBD1. Germline-derived CDR1 and CDR2 are SGDLS and YYNGEE. This CDR3 has 16 amino acids. V lost 3 bases to trimming and J lost 8 bases; unmatched junction nucleotides: 13. CDR3 sequence: CASSGSGTGSVDEQFF. Here the CDR3 DNA reads TGTGCCAGCAGCGGTTCCGGGACAGGCTCGGTGGATGAGCAGTTCTTC.

This sequence joins TRBV18 and TRBJ1-6, with D possibly being TRBD1 (5 bases). V lost 3 bases and J lost 7, with 13 bases in between. In germline, CDR1 is KGHSH, CDR2 LQKENI. The CDR3 sequence is 15 residues long. CDR3 in amino acids: CASSPGLGENSPLHF. CDR3 nucleotide sequence: TGTGCCAGCTCACCGGGACTCGGAGAGAATTCACCCCTCCACTTT.

The chain uses TRBV3-1 (or the pseudogene TRBV3-2) and TRBJ1-2, with 9 bases that match TRBD1. This CDR3 is 15 amino acids long. V trimming: 4 bases; J trimming: 6 bases; junction bases outside the gene matches: 9. Germline CDR1 is LGHDT and CDR2 is YNNKEL (reference sequence). The DNA for the CDR3 is TGTGCCAGCAGCCCCGATGTTGACAGGGGGAATGGCTACACCTTC. Amino acid sequence: CASSPDVDRGNGYTF.

This chain connects TRBV7-3 to TRBJ2-3; 12 positions agree with TRBD1. CDR1 and CDR2 (germline): SGHTA, FQGTGA. CDR3 size: 16 residues. The ends lost 3 bases at V and 7 bases at J; junction bases unmatched: 8. CDR3 nucleotide sequence: TGTGCCAGCAGCTTGCAACCGGGACAGGGGGCAAATACGCAGTATTTT. Encoded protein: CASSLQPGQGANTQYF.

The chain couples TRBV7-8 to TRBJ2-3, with 10 bases matching TRBD1. This CDR3 has 15 residues. CDR1 is SGHVS and CDR2 is FQNEAQ in the germline V gene. V lost 3 bases, J lost 1 base, and 1 base stayed unmatched. CDR3 residues: CASSFGTGGTDTQYF. In nucleotides, the CDR3 is TGTGCCAGCAGCTTCGGGACAGGGGGCACAGATACGCAGTATTTT.

This clone has just a few counts. The genes are TRBV11-2 and TRBJ2-2; 9 bases line up with TRBD2. V was clipped by 5 bases and J by 6 bases; unmatched bases: 10. The CDR3 sequence is 16 residues long. Germline V gene sequence: CDR1 SGHAT, CDR2 FQNNGV. CDR3: CASSRTGTSSAGELFF. CDR3 sequence (DNA): TGTGCCAGCAGCAGAACCGGGACTAGCTCAGCCGGGGAGCTGTTTTTT.

This chain links TRBV2 with TRBJ2-7; TRBD2 aligns across 7 bases. V trimming: 10 bases; J trimming: 3 bases; junction bases outside the gene matches: 9. Germline V gene sequence: CDR1 SNHLY, CDR2 FYNNEI. The CDR3 spans 13 residues. The CDR3 protein is CANRASGVYEQYF. CDR3 nucleotides: TGTGCCAACCGGGCTAGCGGAGTCTACGAGCAGTACTTC. The whole variable domain, remainder taken from reference TRBV2 and TRBJ2-7, is EPEVTQTPSHQVTQMGQEVILRCVPISNHLYFYWYRQILGQKVEFLVSFYNNEISEKSEIFDDQFSVERPDGSNFTLKIRSTKLEDSAMYFCANRASGVYEQYFGPGTRLTVT.

J is TRBJ2-1 and V is TRBV27; 15 bases line up with TRBD2. The CDR3 spans 15 residues. From germline, CDR1 is MNHEY and CDR2 SMNVEV (reference sequence). Trimming removed 7 bases from V and 12 bases from J; junction bases left unmatched: 10. The CDR3 bases are TGTGCCAGCACCCCTGTCGGACTAGCGGGGGGGGTGCAGTTCTTC. It yields the protein CASTPVGLAGGVQFF.

The chain has TRBV9 and TRBJ1-5; 10 nucleotides line up with TRBD1. The germline CDR1 and CDR2 sequences are SGDLS and YYNGEE. The CDR3 extends over 13 amino acids. The V gene end was trimmed by 8 bases and the J gene end by 5 bases; junction bases not matched to a gene: 4. CDR3 amino acids: CASGTGVYQPQHF. CDR3 bases: TGTGCCAGTGGGACAGGGGTATATCAGCCCCAGCATTTT.

The table lists this clone with a count of one. The chain couples TRBV18 to TRBJ2-1, with 15 bases that match TRBD2. There are 16 residues in the CDR3. V trimming: 6 bases; J trimming: 7 bases; junction bases outside the gene matches: 7. Looked up from germline, CDR1 is KGHSH and CDR2 is LQKENI. For the CDR3, the DNA is TGTGCCAGCTCCCCAAGGACTAGCGGGGGGGCTAATGAGCAGTTCTTC. This gives the protein CASSPRTSGGANEQFF.

This sequence joins TRBV6-6 and TRBJ1-4, with 10 positions matching TRBD1. The CDR3 consists of 16 residues. V was pared by 0 bases and J by 5 bases, with 3 bases of the junction left unmatched. Germline V gene lookup returns CDR1 MNHNY and CDR2 SVGAGI (reference sequence). CDR3 loop: CASSYSVGQGNEKLFF. The CDR3 DNA reads TGTGCCAGCAGTTACTCGGTGGGACAGGGGAATGAAAAACTGTTTTTT.

This chain's CDR3 is CASSLGGQNYEQYF. CDR3 DNA: TGTGCCAGCAGCTTGGGTGGTCAGAACTACGAGCAGTACTTC. The chain links TRBV5-8 to TRBJ2-7; no clear D gene. Between the trimmed V and J ends, which lost 0 bases and 3 bases, there was a span of 10 bases. Germline loops: CDR1 SGHTS, CDR2 YDEGEE. The CDR3 length is 14 residues.

This chain joins TRBV7-2 and TRBJ1-5, with 8 bases lining up with TRBD1. CDR1 is SGHTA, CDR2 FQGNSA, per germline. The CDR3 spans 15 residues. J was trimmed by 4 bases and V by 2 bases; bases with no gene match: 4. For the CDR3, the DNA is TGTGCCAGCAGCTTATTCGGGACAGGTAATCAGCCCCAGCATTTT. It codes for CASSLFGTGNQPQHF. Complete variable domain (other parts from reference TRBV7-2 and TRBJ1-5): GAGVSQSPSNKVTEKGKDVELRCDPISGHTALYWYRQSLGQGLEFLIYFQGNSAPDKSGLPSDRFSAERTGGSVSTLTIQRTQQEDSAVYLCASSLFGTGNQPQHFGDGTRLSIL.

V gene TRBV2 combines with J gene TRBJ1-4; 8 positions agree with TRBD1. Germline lookup yields CDR1 SNHLY and CDR2 FYNNEI. This CDR3 comprises 15 residues. Trimming took 3 bases from V and 3 from J; bases not matched to a gene: 3. As DNA, the CDR3 is TGTGCCAGCAGTGAGCAGGGGGCCTCTAATGAAAAACTGTTTTTT. Its protein product is CASSEQGASNEKLFF.

This chain links TRBV6-5 with TRBJ1-1; D call uncertain. Trimming took off 1 base at V and 5 bases at J, with 14 bases between the two ends. CDR1 and CDR2 from the germline V gene are MNHEY and SVGAGI. This CDR3 spans 15 amino acids. The CDR3 DNA follows: TGTGCCAGCAGTTACTATAAGCATACGGGGACTGAAGCTTTCTTT. It yields the protein CASSYYKHTGTEAFF.

In DNA form, the CDR3 reads TGTGCCACCAGTGATTTGACAAACCAAGAGACCCAGTACTTC. It is translated as CATSDLTNQETQYF. This rearrangement joins TRBV24-1 to TRBJ2-5; D uncertain. The CDR3 extends over 14 amino acids. CDR1 and CDR2 from the germline V gene are KGHDR and SFDVKD. V was shortened by 0 bases and J by 0 bases, with 4 bases between the two germline ends.

The gene calls are TRBV4-1 and TRBJ1-1; D ambiguous. Trimming pared 0 bases from V and 1 base from J, leaving 12 bases between. Germline CDR1 and CDR2: MGHRA and YSYEKL. This CDR3 is 16 amino acids long. The CDR3 DNA sequence: TGCGCCAGCAGCCAAGATCCCAGGATGAAGAACACTGAAGCTTTCTTT. Protein product: CASSQDPRMKNTEAFF.

This clone was seen only once. V is TRBV19 and J is TRBJ2-3, with a weak D call TRBD1 (5 bases). CDR3 length: 15 amino acids. Trimming took off 1 base at V and 4 bases at J, with 12 bases between the two ends. CDR1 is LNHDA, CDR2 SQIVND, per germline (reference sequence). CDR3 DNA sequence: TGTGCCAGTAGTATAGGGGGCGGAAGGGCAGATACGCAGTATTTT. This codes for CASSIGGGRADTQYF.

CDR3 in DNA: TGTGCCAGTAGTATATACGGGGGAGTGGGAGAGACCCAGTACTTC. This translates into CASSIYGGVGETQYF. The chain is built from TRBV19 and TRBJ2-5; weak D call: TRBD2 (6 bases). The germline V and J ends were trimmed by 2 bases and 4 bases, with 14 bases remaining between them. The CDR3 has 15 amino acids. Germline CDR1 reads LNHDA; CDR2 reads SQIVND (reference sequence). The whole variable domain, filled in from reference TRBV19 and TRBJ2-5, reads DGGITQSPKYLFRKEGQNVTLSCEQNLNHDAMYWYRQDPGQGLRLIYYSQIVNDFQKGDIAEGYSVSREKKESFPLTVTSAQKNPTAFYLCASSIYGGVGETQYFGPGTRLLVL.

The chain recombines TRBV6-5 with TRBJ2-3; 9 nucleotides agree with TRBD2. V lost 5 bases and J lost 2; bases outside the gene matches: 5. This CDR3 has 15 residues. The V gene's germline CDR1 is MNHEY and CDR2 SVGAGI. The CDR3 nucleotides are TGTGCCAGCAGTCCCGCGGGGGGGGCCACAGATACGCAGTATTTT. Amino acids: CASSPAGGATDTQYF.

This sequence joins TRBV27 and TRBJ1-2, with TRBD1 matching 9 bases. Germline CDR1 reads MNHEY; CDR2 reads SMNVEV (reference sequence). CDR3 length: 15 amino acids. Trimming at V came to 5 bases and at J to 8 bases, leaving 12 bases not matched to a gene. CDR3 sequence reads: CASSPLTGGPLGYTF. In nucleotides, the CDR3 is TGTGCCAGCAGTCCACTGACAGGGGGACCTCTGGGCTACACCTTC.

The chain recombines TRBV9 with TRBJ2-7; 9 nucleotides match TRBD2. CDR1 SGDLS and CDR2 YYNGEE come from the germline V gene. This CDR3 comprises 14 residues. V was pared by 5 bases and J by 1 base, with 4 bases of the junction left unmatched. The CDR3, as DNA: TGTGCCAGCAGTCTAGCGGGGACGTCCTACGAGCAGTACTTC. Amino acid sequence: CASSLAGTSYEQYF.

This clone came up a few times. CDR3 nucleotide sequence: TGTGCCAGCAGCACACAGGGAACGAACACTGAAGCTTTCTTT. Translated: CASSTQGTNTEAFF. This sequence joins TRBV9 and TRBJ1-1, with TRBD1 as a possible D gene (6 bases). The CDR3 is 14 amino acids. CDR1 and CDR2 (germline): SGDLS, YYNGEE. Deletions cut 4 bases from V and 1 base from J, with 11 bases between. Full variable domain (remainder filled in from reference TRBV9 and TRBJ1-1): DSGVTQTPKHLITATGQRVTLRCSPRSGDLSVYWYQQSLDQGLQFLIQYYNGEERAKGNILERFSAQQFPDLHSELNLSSLELGDSALYFCASSTQGTNTEAFFGQGTRLTVV.

A remark on this clone: One end of the junction does not line up with germline, which may come from a read error. V and J are TRBV11-2 and TRBJ1-1, with TRBD1 as a possible D gene (5 bases). Germline assignment: CDR1 SGHAT and CDR2 FQNNGV. This CDR3 comprises 16 residues. CDR3: CASSLDLQGRATEAFF. The CDR3 nucleotides read TGTGCCAGCAGTTTAGACCTTCAGGGTCGGGCCACTGAAGCTTTCTTT. The entire variable domain, with the rest obtained from reference TRBV11-2 and TRBJ1-1, is as follows: EAGVAQSPRYKIIEKRQSVAFWCNPISGHATLYWYQQILGQGPKLLIQFQNNGVVDDSQLPKDRFSAERLKGVDSTLKIQPAKLEDSAVYLCASSLDLQGRATEAFFGQGTRLTVV.

CDR3 region: CASSPPNDGEQFF. The CDR3 coding sequence is TGTGCCAGCTCACCCCCGAATGACGGGGAGCAGTTCTTC. J is TRBJ2-1 and V is TRBV18; no firm D call. Germline V gene data show CDR1 as KGHSH and CDR2 as LQKENI. The V gene lost 3 bases and the J gene lost 10 bases, with 13 bases spanning the gap. CDR3 length: 13 amino acids. The full variable domain, with the rest looked up from reference TRBV18 and TRBJ2-1, is NAGVMQNPRHLVRRRGQEARLRCSPMKGHSHVYWYRQLPEEGLKFMVYLQKENIIDESGMPKERFSAEFPKEGPSILRIQQVVRGDSAAYFCASSPPNDGEQFFGPGTRLTVL.

The chain has TRBV5-6 and TRBJ2-5; tentative D call: TRBD2 (5 bases). Germline CDR1 SGHDT, CDR2 YYEEEE. V gave up 0 bases and J gave up 5 bases, with 11 bases separating them. The CDR3 is made up of 14 amino acids. CDR3 in DNA: TGTGCCAGCAGCTTGGTGGTGGAGGTGGAGACCCAGTACTTC. Its translation is CASSLVVEVETQYF.